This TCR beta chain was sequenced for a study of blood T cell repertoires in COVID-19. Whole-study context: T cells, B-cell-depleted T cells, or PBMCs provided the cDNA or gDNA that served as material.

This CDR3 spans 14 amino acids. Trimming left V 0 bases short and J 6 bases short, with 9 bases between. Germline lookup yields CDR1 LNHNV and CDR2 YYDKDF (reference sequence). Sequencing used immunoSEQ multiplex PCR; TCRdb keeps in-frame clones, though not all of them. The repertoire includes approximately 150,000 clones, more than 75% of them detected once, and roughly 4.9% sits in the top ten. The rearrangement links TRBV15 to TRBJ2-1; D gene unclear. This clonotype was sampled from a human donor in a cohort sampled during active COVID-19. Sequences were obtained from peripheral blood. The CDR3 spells CATSREYGLNEQFF. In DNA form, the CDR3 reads TGTGCCACCAGCAGAGAATACGGTCTCAATGAGCAGTTCTTC.